A selection of T cell receptor beta chains follows, all from one sample in a study of blood T cell repertoires in COVID-19. The repertoire was sequenced with immunoSEQ multiplex PCR; TCRdb's copy has only in-frame clones and lacks some. The sample includes 150,000 to 200,000 clones, 70% to 85% of them seen just once. Sequences were obtained from peripheral blood. All receptors derive from a woman older than 75 with acute or convalescent COVID-19. CDR3s include the opening cysteine and the closing phenylalanine or tryptophan. Fields, in order: J gene, V gene, clone size, D gene, CDR3 protein, CDR3 DNA. The D gene is left open where the match is weak. Some rows mark clone size as missing; the rest say once, few, many or name a class of expanded clone.

J: TRBJ2-3; V: TRBV9; size: -; D: TRBD2; CDR3: CASSKPGGAADTQYF; DNA: TGTGCCAGCAGCAAACCGGGGGGGGCGGCAGATACGCAGTATTTT
J: TRBJ2-3; V: TRBV7-7; size: -; D: -; CDR3: CASSALGGGAAATDTQYF; DNA: TGTGCCAGCAGCGCACTAGGGGGAGGGGCAGCCGCCACAGATACGCAGTATTTT
J: TRBJ1-1; V: TRBV7-2; size: -; D: -; CDR3: CASSPPGGGTEAFF; DNA: TGTGCCAGCAGCCCGCCGGGGGGCGGAACTGAAGCTTTCTTT
J: TRBJ2-1; V: TRBV7-3; size: -; D: -; CDR3: CASSPRARRNYNEQFF; DNA: TGTGCCAGCAGCCCCCGTGCCCGGCGGAACTACAATGAGCAGTTCTTC
J: TRBJ2-5; V: TRBV24-1; size: -; D: TRBD2; CDR3: CATFSRTRLQETQYF; DNA: TGTGCCACCTTTAGCAGGACTAGACTTCAAGAGACCCAGTACTTC
J: TRBJ2-3; V: TRBV5-5; size: -; D: -; CDR3: CASGHGGAKGTQYF; DNA: TGTGCCAGCGGTCATGGAGGGGCAAAGGGTACGCAGTATTTT
J: TRBJ2-1; V: TRBV5-8; size: -; D: TRBD1; CDR3: CASSLGQGAHNEQFF; DNA: TGTGCCAGCAGCTTGGGACAGGGAGCCCACAATGAGCAGTTCTTC
J: TRBJ2-7; V: TRBV5-4; size: -; D: TRBD2; CDR3: CASSSGGTSGHYEQYF; DNA: TGTGCCAGCAGCTCGGGGGGGACTAGCGGGCACTACGAGCAGTACTTC
J: TRBJ2-7; V: TRBV9; size: -; D: -; CDR3: CASSASGFEQYF; DNA: TGTGCCAGCAGCGCCTCGGGATTCGAGCAGTACTTC
J: TRBJ2-1; V: TRBV7-2; size: -; D: TRBD2; CDR3: CASSLEAGGPNEQFF; DNA: TGTGCCAGCAGCTTAGAAGCGGGAGGCCCTAATGAGCAGTTCTTC
J: TRBJ2-1; V: TRBV11-3; size: -; D: -; CDR3: CASSLDGTQSNEQFF; DNA: TGTGCCAGCAGCTTAGACGGGACTCAGAGCAATGAGCAGTTCTTC
J: TRBJ2-2; V: TRBV6-6; size: -; D: -; CDR3: CASSYAGAGELFF; DNA: TGTGCCAGCAGTTATGCAGGGGCCGGGGAGCTGTTTTTT
J: TRBJ2-5; V: TRBV6-6; size: once; D: TRBD2; CDR3: CASSYESSGQETQYF; DNA: TGTGCCAGCAGTTACGAGTCTAGCGGGCAAGAGACCCAGTACTTC
J: TRBJ2-3; V: TRBV3-1/TRBV3-2; size: -; D: TRBD2; CDR3: CASSREGLARTDTQYF; DNA: TGTGCCAGCAGCCGGGAGGGACTAGCGAGGACAGATACGCAGTATTTT
J: TRBJ2-7; V: TRBV2; size: -; D: -; CDR3: CASTEPGANYEQYF; DNA: TGTGCCAGCACCGAACCGGGAGCAAACTACGAGCAGTACTTC
J: TRBJ1-1; V: TRBV12-3/TRBV12-4; size: -; D: -; CDR3: CASSFRGRGNAFF; DNA: TGTGCCAGCAGTTTCAGGGGTAGGGGGAATGCTTTCTTT
J: TRBJ1-1; V: TRBV7-9; size: -; D: TRBD1; CDR3: CASSRNTDRPAEAFF; DNA: TGTGCCAGCAGCAGAAACACGGACAGGCCGGCTGAAGCTTTCTTT
J: TRBJ1-1; V: TRBV5-1; size: -; D: TRBD1; CDR3: CASSSQGATEAFF; DNA: TGCGCCAGCAGCTCGCAGGGGGCGACTGAAGCTTTCTTT
J: TRBJ2-1; V: TRBV3-1/TRBV3-2; size: -; D: TRBD1; CDR3: CASSQDSGQPYNEQFF; DNA: TGTGCCAGCAGCCAAGATTCGGGACAGCCCTACAATGAGCAGTTCTTC
J: TRBJ2-1; V: TRBV7-6; size: once; D: TRBD2; CDR3: CASSLAGSGGTYNEQFF; DNA: TGTGCCAGCAGCTTAGCGGGGTCGGGAGGGACCTACAATGAGCAGTTCTTC
J: TRBJ2-7; V: TRBV11-2; size: -; D: -; CDR3: CATLDNYEQYF; DNA: TGTGCCACCCTGGACAACTACGAGCAGTACTTC
J: TRBJ1-2; V: TRBV7-2; size: -; D: -; CDR3: CASSWKGENYGYTF; DNA: TGTGCCAGCAGCTGGAAGGGGGAGAACTATGGCTACACCTTC
J: TRBJ1-5; V: TRBV12-5; size: -; D: -; CDR3: CASGLVSYNVGNQPQHF; DNA: TGTGCTAGTGGTTTGGTAAGTTACAATGTGGGCAATCAGCCCCAGCATTTT
J: TRBJ2-3; V: TRBV21-1; size: -; D: -; CDR3: CASKQPDTQYF; DNA: TGTGCCAGCAAACAGCCTGATACGCAGTATTTT
J: TRBJ1-2; V: TRBV5-6; size: -; D: -; CDR3: CASSLPGGTPNYGYTF; DNA: TGTGCCAGCAGCCTCCCGGGGGGGACCCCCAACTATGGCTACACCTTC
J: TRBJ2-7; V: TRBV15; size: -; D: -; CDR3: CATSRGGMTGGSYEQYF; DNA: TGTGCCACCAGCAGAGGAGGAATGACAGGAGGCTCCTACGAGCAGTACTTC
J: TRBJ2-4; V: TRBV5-5; size: once; D: TRBD1; CDR3: CASSHLGTELAKNIQYF; DNA: TGTGCCAGCAGCCACCTAGGGACAGAACTAGCCAAAAACATTCAGTACTTC
J: TRBJ2-3; V: TRBV7-9; size: -; D: -; CDR3: CASSLEAGRGTQYF; DNA: TGTGCCAGCAGCTTGGAAGCGGGCCGGGGTACGCAGTATTTT
J: TRBJ2-5; V: TRBV6-1; size: -; D: TRBD2; CDR3: CASSDPGLAGTSQYF; DNA: TGTGCCAGCAGTGATCCCGGACTAGCGGGGACCTCCCAGTACTTC
J: TRBJ1-3; V: TRBV7-9; size: -; D: TRBD1; CDR3: CASSPQDRAIYF; DNA: TGTGCCAGCAGCCCCCAGGACAGGGCCATATATTTT
J: TRBJ2-6; V: TRBV6-5; size: -; D: -; CDR3: CASTVYPSGANVLTF; DNA: TGTGCCAGCACCGTCTACCCCTCTGGGGCCAACGTCCTGACTTTC
J: TRBJ2-2; V: TRBV12-3/TRBV12-4; size: -; D: -; CDR3: CASSWTDTGELFF; DNA: TGTGCCAGCAGCTGGACAGATACCGGGGAGCTGTTTTTT
J: TRBJ2-1; V: TRBV24-1; size: few; D: -; CDR3: CATSDSGIASRSEQFF; DNA: TGTGCCACCAGTGATTCTGGAATAGCGTCACGGAGTGAGCAGTTCTTC
J: TRBJ2-1; V: TRBV14; size: -; D: TRBD1; CDR3: CASSQGQGAYNEQFF; DNA: TGTGCCAGCAGCCAGGGCCAGGGGGCCTACAATGAGCAGTTCTTC
J: TRBJ1-1; V: TRBV7-7; size: -; D: -; CDR3: CASSFSRQSEAFF; DNA: TGTGCCAGCAGCTTTTCGAGGCAGTCAGAAGCTTTCTTT
J: TRBJ2-7; V: TRBV7-8; size: few; D: -; CDR3: CASSPQAPFSYEQYF; DNA: TGTGCCAGCAGCCCACAGGCTCCCTTCTCCTACGAGCAGTACTTC
J: TRBJ2-1; V: TRBV5-6; size: -; D: TRBD1; CDR3: CASSFDRANEQFF; DNA: TGTGCCAGCAGCTTCGACAGGGCGAATGAGCAGTTCTTC
J: TRBJ2-1; V: TRBV12-5; size: -; D: TRBD2; CDR3: CASGPPLAGGYNEQFF; DNA: TGTGCTAGTGGTCCCCCACTAGCGGGAGGGTACAATGAGCAGTTCTTC
J: TRBJ1-1; V: TRBV6-5; size: -; D: TRBD1; CDR3: CASSYRQGMVNTEAFF; DNA: TGTGCCAGCAGTTACCGACAGGGAATGGTAAACACTGAAGCTTTCTTT